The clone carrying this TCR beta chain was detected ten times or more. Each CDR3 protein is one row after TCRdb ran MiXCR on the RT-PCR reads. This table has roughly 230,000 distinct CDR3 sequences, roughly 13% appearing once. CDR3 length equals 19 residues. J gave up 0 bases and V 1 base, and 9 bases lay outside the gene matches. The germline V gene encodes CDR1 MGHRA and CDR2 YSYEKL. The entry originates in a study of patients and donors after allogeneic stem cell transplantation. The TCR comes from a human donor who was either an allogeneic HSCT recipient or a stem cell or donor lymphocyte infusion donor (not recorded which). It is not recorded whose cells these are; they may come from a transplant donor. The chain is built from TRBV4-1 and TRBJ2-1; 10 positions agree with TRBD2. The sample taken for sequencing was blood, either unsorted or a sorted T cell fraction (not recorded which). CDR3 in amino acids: CASSQVGSGGLSSYNEQFF. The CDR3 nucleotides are TGCGCCAGCAGCCAAGTGGGTAGCGGGGGGCTTAGCTCCTACAATGAGCAGTTCTTC.